Presented here are 25 T cell receptor beta chains from one specimen sequenced in a study of cytomegalovirus exposure and HLA in healthy donors. The PCR had 60 Vbeta and 13 Jbeta primers. Measured with immunoSEQ multiplex PCR; TCRdb has only the in-frame clones, and not every one. The sample includes 180,000 or so clones, about 85% of them seen just once. Sequencing input: PBMCs. The receptors here all came from a woman aged 45-65 years in good health and CMV-seropositive.

The V and J genes are TRBV7-9 and TRBJ1-1, with D tentatively TRBD1 (6 bases). Germline CDR1 SEHNR, CDR2 FQNEAQ (reference sequence). The CDR3 has 12 amino acids. Trimming took 11 bases from V and 0 from J, leaving 10 bases between them. The CDR3 loop is CASGQLNTEAFF. CDR3 in DNA: TGTGCCTCAGGACAGTTGAACACTGAAGCTTTCTTT.

The chain has TRBV19 and TRBJ2-7; possibly TRBD1 for D (7 bases). The CDR3 runs to 14 residues. The germline CDR1 and CDR2 sequences are LNHDA and SQIVND (reference sequence). V was pared by 5 bases and J by 9 bases, with 20 bases between. DNA for the CDR3: TGTGCCAGTAGTTGGGACTCTACAGGGGAAGGGCAGTACTTC. This codes for CASSWDSTGEGQYF.

The genes are TRBV27 and TRBJ1-1; D remains ambiguous. The V and J ends lost 4 bases and 1 base respectively, with 10 bases between them. The CDR3 extends over 14 amino acids. Per germline, CDR1 MNHEY and CDR2 SMNVEV (reference sequence). The CDR3 protein is CASSSVGPNTEAFF. The CDR3 bases are TGTGCCAGCAGTTCGGTGGGCCCGAACACTGAAGCTTTCTTT.

V usage is TRBV5-8 and J usage is TRBJ1-1, with 7 bases identical to TRBD1. The germline gives CDR1 SGHTS, CDR2 YDEGEE. Germline trimming cut 4 bases from V and 0 bases from J; bases unmatched to any gene: 6. The CDR3 length is 15 residues. Written as DNA, the CDR3 is TGTGCCAGCAGCCAGGGACAGCCCATGAACACTGAAGCTTTCTTT. It encodes CASSQGQPMNTEAFF.

This chain uses TRBV19 with TRBJ2-1; D perhaps matches TRBD2 (5 bases). This CDR3 has 14 residues. Between the trimmed V and J ends, which lost 1 base and 8 bases, there was a span of 12 bases. Germline values: CDR1 LNHDA, CDR2 SQIVND (reference sequence). The CDR3 is CASSIAYTSDEQFF. The DNA for the CDR3 is TGTGCCAGTAGTATAGCCTATACTAGTGATGAGCAGTTCTTC. Full variable domain (rest looked up from reference TRBV19 and TRBJ2-1): DGGITQSPKYLFRKEGQNVTLSCEQNLNHDAMYWYRQDPGQGLRLIYYSQIVNDFQKGDIAEGYSVSREKKESFPLTVTSAQKNPTAFYLCASSIAYTSDEQFFGPGTRLTVL.

As regards this clone: Germline is not matched at one junction end, which may reflect a read error. V usage is TRBV7-9 and J usage is TRBJ2-2, with 11 bases identical to TRBD1. Germline loops: CDR1 SEHNR, CDR2 FQNEAQ (reference sequence). This CDR3 is 17 amino acids long. CDR3 in DNA: TGTTCCAGCAGCCAGGACAGGGGGCCTTCGAACACCGGGGAGCTGTTTTTT. It is translated as CSSSQDRGPSNTGELFF.

The V gene is TRBV28, the J gene TRBJ2-5; TRBD1 matches 8 bases. Per germline, CDR1 MDHEN and CDR2 SYDVKM. This CDR3 comprises 15 residues. J lost 2 bases, V lost 6 bases, and 8 bases had no gene match. The CDR3 DNA follows: TGTGCCAGCAGCCTTATAGGGACAGGTCAAGAGACCCAGTACTTC. Translated, it gives CASSLIGTGQETQYF.

This clone was detected only once. The CDR3 region has the DNA TGCGCCAGCAGCCAAGGGGGACAGGGGGCGCGGGGCTACACCTTC. It translates to CASSQGGQGARGYTF. This sequence joins TRBV4-1 and TRBJ1-2; 12 positions match TRBD1. The CDR3 sequence is 15 residues long. V shed 1 base, J shed 8 bases, and the junction held 5 bases outside the gene matches. Germline V lookup: CDR1 MGHRA, CDR2 YSYEKL.

The chain is built from TRBV27 and TRBJ2-1; 13 nucleotides agree with TRBD2. CDR3 length: 15 residues. The germline V gene has CDR1 MNHEY and CDR2 SMNVEV (reference sequence). V was pared by 5 bases and J by 3 bases, with 1 base of the junction left unmatched. The CDR3 loop is CASSRTSGGYNEQFF. The CDR3 DNA is TGTGCCAGCAGTCGGACTAGCGGGGGCTACAATGAGCAGTTCTTC.

In this sample, this clone turned up once. The junction departs from germline at one end; a sequencing error may be responsible. The chain has TRBV28 and TRBJ1-2, with 9 nucleotides matching TRBD1. Germline lookup yields CDR1 MDHEN and CDR2 SYDVKM. This CDR3 comprises 14 residues. CDR3 protein: CASSSGTGRYGYTF. The DNA of the CDR3 is TGTGCCAGTAGTTCCGGGACAGGGCGCTATGGCTACACCTTC.

The chain joins TRBV7-2 to TRBJ1-4; 10 nucleotides align to TRBD1. This CDR3 has 15 amino acids. Germline loops: CDR1 SGHTA, CDR2 FQGNSA. V shed 2 bases and J 8 bases; nucleotides not matched to a gene: 5. CDR3 DNA: TGTGCCAGCAGCTTATTGGGGACAGGGGCCGAAAAACTGTTTTTT. Protein product: CASSLLGTGAEKLFF.

The chain recombines TRBV5-5 with TRBJ2-3; 9 nucleotides agree with TRBD2. The CDR3 is 16 residues long. The trim removed 0 bases at V and 5 bases at J, leaving 7 bases unmatched. Looked up from germline, CDR1 is SGHKS and CDR2 is YYEKEE (reference sequence). The CDR3 sequence: CASSLVGGRGGDTQYF. The CDR3, as DNA: TGTGCCAGCAGCTTGGTGGGCGGGAGGGGTGGAGATACGCAGTATTTT.

This clone was counted between two and nine times. The V gene is TRBV20-1, the J gene TRBJ2-1, with TRBD2 as a possible D gene (5 bases). V lost 4 bases and J 10 bases, leaving 11 bases between the germline ends. The CDR3 covers 11 residues. From germline, CDR1 is DFQATT and CDR2 SNEGSKA (reference sequence). CDR3 amino acids: CSATPTGEQFF. CDR3 nucleotide sequence: TGCAGTGCTACTCCGACGGGGGAGCAGTTCTTC.

The chain recombines TRBV7-2 with TRBJ1-2, with D possibly being TRBD1 (6 bases). The CDR3 covers 15 residues. Between the trimmed V and J ends, which lost 6 bases and 5 bases, there was a span of 19 bases. From germline, CDR1 is SGHTA and CDR2 FQGNSA. The CDR3 here is CASSQGRGAGYGYTF. CDR3 bases: TGTGCCAGCAGTCAAGGACGGGGGGCAGGGTATGGCTACACCTTC.

This clone turned up a few times. The V call is TRBV19, the J call TRBJ1-1; D may be TRBD1 (5 bases). Trimming cost V 8 bases and J 10 bases, with 11 bases left between them. Germline CDR1 LNHDA, CDR2 SQIVND (reference sequence). The length of the CDR3 is 10 residues. CDR3 nucleotides: TGTGCCAGTGGGGCACAAATAGCTTTCTTT. It translates to CASGAQIAFF.

The V call is TRBV18, the J call TRBJ1-1, with TRBD1 identical over 9 bases. The ends lost 7 bases at V and 4 bases at J; junction bases unmatched: 16. This CDR3 has 17 residues. Germline V CDR1 and CDR2: KGHSH, LQKENI. CDR3 in amino acids: CASLPGQGSARGTEAFF. CDR3 DNA: TGTGCCAGCTTACCGGGACAGGGATCCGCGCGTGGCACTGAAGCTTTCTTT.

The genes are TRBV10-3 and TRBJ2-3, with no clear D. Germline CDR1 ENHRY, CDR2 SYGVKD. CDR3 size: 12 residues. Trimming cost V 7 bases and J 6 bases, with 11 bases left between them. The CDR3 nucleotides are TGTGCCATCACCACATCATGGGATACGCAGTATTTT. This translates into CAITTSWDTQYF.

The chain recombines TRBV4-2 with TRBJ2-7, with TRBD2 identical over 9 bases. V lost 5 bases, J lost 5 bases, and 16 bases stayed unmatched. The CDR3 sequence is 17 residues long. Germline values: CDR1 LGHNA, CDR2 YNFKEQ. CDR3 in DNA: TGTGCCAGCAGCGCCGGGGGGGGTAGCGGGAGTGGGAACGAGCAGTACTTC. This translates into CASSAGGGSGSGNEQYF.

There are a few counts of this clone. V and J are TRBV5-4 and TRBJ1-1; D is undetermined. The germline V gene encodes CDR1 SGHNT and CDR2 YYREEE (reference sequence). The CDR3 sequence is 13 residues long. V was trimmed by 6 bases and J by 5 bases, leaving 14 bases between them. CDR3 DNA sequence: TGTGCCAGCAATACGGGTCCCGGAACTGAAGCTTTCTTT. Translating gives CASNTGPGTEAFF.

The genes are TRBV4-3 and TRBJ1-2, with TRBD1 matching over 9 bases. Germline V lookup: CDR1 LGHNA, CDR2 YSLEER. Losses at the gene ends were 7 bases for V and 4 bases for J; bases not matched to a gene: 13. The CDR3 length is 16 residues. CDR3 nucleotide sequence: TGCGCCAGCACCCTTTATCTGGACAGGGGTCCCTATGGCTACACCTTC. It encodes CASTLYLDRGPYGYTF.

The chain is built from TRBV15 and TRBJ2-7, with a possible D match to TRBD2 (9 bases). The CDR3 loop spans 22 amino acids. V was shortened by 0 bases and J by 2 bases, with 32 bases between the two germline ends. Per germline, CDR1 LNHNV and CDR2 YYDKDF (reference sequence). The CDR3 bases are TGTGCCACCAGCAGAGATACAGGGGGGGGATCCCACTTTAGCGGGAGTCCCTACGAGCAGTACTTC. It is translated as CATSRDTGGGSHFSGSPYEQYF.

This clone was counted between two and nine times. V gene TRBV28 combines with J gene TRBJ2-6, with unresolved D. The CDR3 contains 15 residues. CDR1 is MDHEN, CDR2 SYDVKM, per germline. Deletions cut 7 bases from V and 0 bases from J, with 10 bases between. CDR3 region: CASTTQISGANVLTF. CDR3 coding DNA: TGTGCCAGCACCACCCAGATCTCTGGGGCCAACGTCCTGACTTTC.

Concerning this clone: Within the sample, other DNA sequences also encode this same CDR3. The chain has TRBV5-1 and TRBJ1-1, with 7 nucleotides matching TRBD1. The CDR3 covers 14 residues. V was clipped by 4 bases and J by 1 base; unmatched bases: 4. Germline CDR1 is SGHRS and CDR2 is YFSETQ. CDR3 nucleotides: TGCGCCAGCAGCCTCGGGACAGCGAACACTGAAGCTTTCTTT. As protein: CASSLGTANTEAFF.

V is TRBV6-5 and J is TRBJ2-3; 8 bases are a match to TRBD2. The germline gives CDR1 MNHEY, CDR2 SVGAGI. The CDR3 length is 16 residues. Trimming cost V 3 bases and J 2 bases; bases outside gene matches: 7. The DNA of the CDR3 is TGTGCCAGCAGTTATGAGACTAGCGTGTTCACAGATACGCAGTATTTT. Residues: CASSYETSVFTDTQYF.

V is TRBV2 and J is TRBJ2-1; 8 bases fit TRBD2. The junction had 15 bases not matched to a gene; V was cut back by 11 bases and J by 3 bases. Per the germline V gene, CDR1 is SNHLY and CDR2 is FYNNEI. There are 16 residues in the CDR3. CDR3 sequence: CAGRGREVFRYNEQFF. The CDR3, as DNA: TGTGCCGGACGCGGGCGGGAGGTTTTCCGCTACAATGAGCAGTTCTTC. The full variable domain, its missing parts supplied by reference TRBV2 and TRBJ2-1, is EPEVTQTPSHQVTQMGQEVILRCVPISNHLYFYWYRQILGQKVEFLVSFYNNEISEKSEIFDDQFSVERPDGSNFTLKIRSTKLEDSAMYFCAGRGREVFRYNEQFFGPGTRLTVL.